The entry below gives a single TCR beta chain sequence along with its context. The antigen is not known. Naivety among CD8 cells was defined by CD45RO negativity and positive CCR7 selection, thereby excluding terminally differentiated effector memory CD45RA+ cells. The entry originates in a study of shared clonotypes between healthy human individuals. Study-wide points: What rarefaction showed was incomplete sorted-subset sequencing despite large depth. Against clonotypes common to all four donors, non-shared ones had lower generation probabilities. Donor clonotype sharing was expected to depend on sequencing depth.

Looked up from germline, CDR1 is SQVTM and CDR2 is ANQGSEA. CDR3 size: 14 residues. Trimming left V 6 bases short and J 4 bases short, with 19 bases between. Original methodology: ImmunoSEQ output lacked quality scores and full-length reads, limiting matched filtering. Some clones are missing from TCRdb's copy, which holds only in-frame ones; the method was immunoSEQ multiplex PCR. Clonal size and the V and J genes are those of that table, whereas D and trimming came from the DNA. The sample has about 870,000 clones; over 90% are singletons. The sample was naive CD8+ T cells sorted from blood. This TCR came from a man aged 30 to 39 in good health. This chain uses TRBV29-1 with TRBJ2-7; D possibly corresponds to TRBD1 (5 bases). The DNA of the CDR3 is TGCAGCGTAGTTCTGACAGAAGGATGGTACGAGCAGTACTTC. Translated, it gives CSVVLTEGWYEQYF.